This TCR beta chain was obtained from a study of blood T cell repertoires in COVID-19. The wider study: T cells, B-cell-depleted T cells, or PBMCs supplied cDNA or gDNA.

Original methodology: Amplification from reference gene primers served as the basis for estimated nucleated cell counts. Here immunoSEQ multiplex PCR was the method, and the copy in TCRdb shows in-frame clones only, minus some. V, J and clone size are taken as reported in that table, and D and trimming were inferred from the DNA itself. The table has about 370,000 clones, 85% to 90% seen once; the top ten hold roughly 1%. V dropped 4 bases and J dropped 5 bases, with 19 bases sitting between them. The CDR3 is 16 amino acids. Germline V CDR1 and CDR2: MNHEY, SMNVEV (reference sequence). The sample holds one count of this clone. Participants were aged about 18 to 90 years, lived in under 30 US areas, and enrolled virtually. Recovered participants had two consecutive negative NP/OP PCR tests, healthcare professional clearance, or symptom resolution.

Sequencing input: PBMCs or T cells enriched from blood (not recorded which). The chain couples TRBV27 to TRBJ2-3, with D possibly matching TRBD1 (7 bases). This clonotype originated in a man aged 18 to 35 who had recovered from COVID-19. In DNA, the CDR3 is TGTGCCAGCAGTTCCGGTTGGAGGGGGCGCTTAGATACGCAGTATTTT. It specifies CASSSGWRGRLDTQYF.